This T cell receptor (beta chain) was sequenced in a study of blood T cell repertoires in COVID-19. Study at large: Samples of COVID-19 (acute and convalescent) were obtained from the United States, Italy and Spain. PBMCs, B-cell-depleted T cells, or T cells provided the cDNA or gDNA that made up the material.

Original processing notes: Using reference gene primer amplification, nucleated cell counts were estimated. Sequenced by immunoSEQ multiplex PCR; TCRdb stores in-frame clones only, minus some. The V and J calls and clone size were taken over from that table, and D and trimming were inferred from the DNA. The sample carries about 220,000 clones, over 65% recorded once. The study assigned cohorts using participant-reported clinical history. This CDR3 comprises 16 residues. The germline CDR1 and CDR2 sequences are LGHDT and YNNKEL (reference sequence). Germline trimming cut 4 bases from V and 2 bases from J; bases unmatched to any gene: 6.

The chain uses TRBV3-1 (or the pseudogene TRBV3-2) and TRBJ2-1; 9 bases are shared with TRBD1. The clonotype was recovered from a woman aged 60-70 years who had recovered from COVID-19. The sequenced sample was PBMCs or T cells enriched from blood (not recorded which). The CDR3 sequence: CASSPRRDRAYNEQFF. The CDR3 DNA reads as TGTGCCAGCAGCCCTCGACGGGACAGGGCCTACAATGAGCAGTTCTTC.